This is a list of T cell receptor beta chains from one sample in a study of cytomegalovirus exposure and HLA in healthy donors. Clones were read by immunoSEQ multiplex PCR, and TCRdb kept only the in-frame ones, dropping some. The sample lists about 180,000 clones, 70% to 85% occurring once. The specimen sequenced was PBMCs. These receptors originate from a woman in her 40s in good health and CMV-seronegative. CDR3s include the opening cysteine and the closing phenylalanine or tryptophan. The D gene is left open where the match is weak. Some rows mark clone size as missing; the rest say once, few, many or name a class of expanded clone.

size: few
length: 15
J: TRBJ2-6
D: NA
V: TRBV5-4
DNA: TGTGCCAGCAGCTTGGCAGGGTCCGGGGCCAACGTCCTGACTTTC
CDR3: CASSLAGSGANVLTF

size: NA
length: 12
J: TRBJ2-1
D: NA
V: TRBV19
DNA: TGTGCCAGTAGCGCATTCAGCAATGAGCAGTTCTTC
CDR3: CASSAFSNEQFF

size: NA
length: 16
J: TRBJ1-1
D: TRBD1
V: TRBV27
DNA: TGTGCCAGCAGTCCCCCCCCGGGGACAGGGCGGACTGAAGCTTTCTTT
CDR3: CASSPPPGTGRTEAFF

size: once
length: 16
J: TRBJ2-5
D: NA
V: TRBV7-2
DNA: TGTGCCAGCAGCACAGACAGATCCCCCCCCGTGGAGACCCAGTACTTC
CDR3: CASSTDRSPPVETQYF

size: NA
length: 13
J: TRBJ1-2
D: NA
V: TRBV19
DNA: TGTGCCAGTAGTATGTATGGAGACTATGGCTACACCTTC
CDR3: CASSMYGDYGYTF

size: NA
length: 16
J: TRBJ1-3
D: TRBD1
V: TRBV19
DNA: TGTGCCAGTAGTATCGAGGGGGCGCGTTCTGGAAACACCATATATTTT
CDR3: CASSIEGARSGNTIYF

size: NA
length: 18
J: TRBJ2-7
D: TRBD2
V: TRBV10-1
DNA: TGCGCCAGCAGTCCTCAACTAGCGGGGGGGCTTGGATCCTACGAGCAGTACTTC
CDR3: CASSPQLAGGLGSYEQYF

size: NA
length: 13
J: TRBJ2-7
D: NA
V: TRBV7-9
DNA: TGTGCCAGCAGCTTAGCGAGTCCCTACGAGCAGTACTTC
CDR3: CASSLASPYEQYF

size: NA
length: 15
J: TRBJ2-7
D: TRBD1
V: TRBV7-7
DNA: TGTGCTAGCAGCTTCGGACAGGGATCGTCCTACGAGCAGTACTTC
CDR3: CASSFGQGSSYEQYF

size: NA
length: 14
J: TRBJ2-6
D: TRBD2
V: TRBV10-2
DNA: TGCGCCAGCCTGGGGGGGTCCGGGGCCAACGTCCTGACTTTC
CDR3: CASLGGSGANVLTF

size: NA
length: 13
J: TRBJ1-5
D: NA
V: TRBV10-3
DNA: TGTGCCATCAGTGAGTCCGGGGATCAGCCCCAGCATTTT
CDR3: CAISESGDQPQHF

size: NA
length: 14
J: TRBJ1-1
D: NA
V: TRBV15
DNA: TGTGCCACCAGCCGGACAGCCTTGAACACTGAAGCTTTCTTT
CDR3: CATSRTALNTEAFF

size: NA
length: 14
J: TRBJ2-1
D: TRBD2
V: TRBV19
DNA: TGTGCCAGTAAGGGACTAGCGAGTTACAATGAGCAGTTCTTC
CDR3: CASKGLASYNEQFF

size: NA
length: 14
J: TRBJ2-3
D: NA
V: TRBV9
DNA: TGTGCCAGCAGCCCCCCCGAGTCGTGGGATACGCAGTATTTT
CDR3: CASSPPESWDTQYF

size: NA
length: 16
J: TRBJ1-4
D: NA
V: TRBV7-9
DNA: TGTGCCAGCAGCTTAGCAGCTACAGCAACTAATGAAAAACTGTTTTTT
CDR3: CASSLAATATNEKLFF

size: NA
length: 14
J: TRBJ1-5
D: TRBD1
V: TRBV2
DNA: TGTGCCAGCTCCGGGACAGGAAGCAATCAGCCCCAGCATTTT
CDR3: CASSGTGSNQPQHF

size: NA
length: 15
J: TRBJ2-1
D: TRBD2
V: TRBV4-3
DNA: TGCGCCAGCAGCCAAGTGGCGGGAGGCTACAATGAGCAGTTCTTC
CDR3: CASSQVAGGYNEQFF

size: few
length: 17
J: TRBJ1-6
D: NA
V: TRBV7-2
DNA: TGTGCCAGCAGCACCACAGTCTTTAGCTCCTATAATTCACCCCTCCACTTT
CDR3: CASSTTVFSSYNSPLHF

size: NA
length: 13
J: TRBJ2-7
D: NA
V: TRBV6-1
DNA: TGTGCCAGCAGAGCGGACAGACCCTACGAGCAGTACTTC
CDR3: CASRADRPYEQYF

size: NA
length: 18
J: TRBJ2-1
D: NA
V: TRBV7-8
DNA: TGTGCCAGCAGCCGACACGAAACAGGGACCGCGTTAGCCAATGAGCAGTTCTTC
CDR3: CASSRHETGTALANEQFF

size: NA
length: 14
J: TRBJ1-2
D: NA
V: TRBV6-6
DNA: TGTGCCAGCAGTTTATCCGAGATAAACTATGGCTACACCTTC
CDR3: CASSLSEINYGYTF

size: NA
length: 14
J: TRBJ1-4
D: TRBD1
V: TRBV6-5
DNA: TGTGCCAGCAGTCCCGGACAGGGAGAAGAAAAACTGTTTTTT
CDR3: CASSPGQGEEKLFF

size: once
length: 13
J: TRBJ2-7
D: NA
V: TRBV28
DNA: TGTGCCAGCAGGTCCTCTAGAAGCTACGAGCAGTACTTC
CDR3: CASRSSRSYEQYF

size: NA
length: 15
J: TRBJ2-2
D: TRBD1
V: TRBV11-3
DNA: TGTGCCAGCAGCTTAGGGGACAGGGAGAGCGGGGAGCTGTTTTTT
CDR3: CASSLGDRESGELFF

size: NA
length: 15
J: TRBJ2-1
D: TRBD2
V: TRBV4-1
DNA: TGCGCCAGCAGCCAAGCCGGGACTAACTACAATGAGCAGTTCTTC
CDR3: CASSQAGTNYNEQFF

size: few
length: 19
J: TRBJ1-5
D: TRBD1
V: TRBV6-1
DNA: TGTGCCAGCAGTGAAGCCCCTCCCCACGGGACAGGGAACAATCAGCCCCAGCATTTT
CDR3: CASSEAPPHGTGNNQPQHF

size: NA
length: 13
J: TRBJ1-1
D: TRBD1
V: TRBV5-6
DNA: TGTGCCAGCAGCCTAGGGACAGTCACTGAAGCTTTCTTT
CDR3: CASSLGTVTEAFF

size: NA
length: 16
J: TRBJ2-3
D: TRBD2
V: TRBV5-4
DNA: TGTGCCAGCAGCTTGGGGAGCGGGAGGACGAGGAATACGCAGTATTTT
CDR3: CASSLGSGRTRNTQYF

size: NA
length: 15
J: TRBJ1-6
D: TRBD1
V: TRBV7-8
DNA: TGTGCCAGCAGCCGAGGACAGGGTTTGGATTCACCCCTCCACTTT
CDR3: CASSRGQGLDSPLHF

size: NA
length: 14
J: TRBJ1-2
D: NA
V: TRBV9
DNA: TGTGCCAGCAGCGTAGAGATAGAAGAGTACGGCTACACCTTC
CDR3: CASSVEIEEYGYTF

size: NA
length: 12
J: TRBJ1-4
D: NA
V: TRBV7-9
DNA: TGTGCCAGCAGCCGAACTAATGAAAAACTGTTTTTT
CDR3: CASSRTNEKLFF

size: NA
length: 14
J: TRBJ1-1
D: NA
V: TRBV4-1
DNA: TGCGCCGGCAGCCGTCCAGGGAGGAGAACTGAAGCTTTCTTT
CDR3: CAGSRPGRRTEAFF

size: NA
length: 14
J: TRBJ1-2
D: NA
V: TRBV28
DNA: TGTGCCAGCAGCCACCGTGGAGGGAACTATGGCTACACCTTC
CDR3: CASSHRGGNYGYTF

size: NA
length: 13
J: TRBJ1-5
D: NA
V: TRBV29-1
DNA: TGCAGCGTCCAAAGGGGTGCGGATCAGCCCCAGCATTTT
CDR3: CSVQRGADQPQHF

size: NA
length: 16
J: TRBJ2-3
D: NA
V: TRBV5-1
DNA: TGCGCCAGCACTCTAATCGGACAAAGCCTCACAGATACGCAGTATTTT
CDR3: CASTLIGQSLTDTQYF